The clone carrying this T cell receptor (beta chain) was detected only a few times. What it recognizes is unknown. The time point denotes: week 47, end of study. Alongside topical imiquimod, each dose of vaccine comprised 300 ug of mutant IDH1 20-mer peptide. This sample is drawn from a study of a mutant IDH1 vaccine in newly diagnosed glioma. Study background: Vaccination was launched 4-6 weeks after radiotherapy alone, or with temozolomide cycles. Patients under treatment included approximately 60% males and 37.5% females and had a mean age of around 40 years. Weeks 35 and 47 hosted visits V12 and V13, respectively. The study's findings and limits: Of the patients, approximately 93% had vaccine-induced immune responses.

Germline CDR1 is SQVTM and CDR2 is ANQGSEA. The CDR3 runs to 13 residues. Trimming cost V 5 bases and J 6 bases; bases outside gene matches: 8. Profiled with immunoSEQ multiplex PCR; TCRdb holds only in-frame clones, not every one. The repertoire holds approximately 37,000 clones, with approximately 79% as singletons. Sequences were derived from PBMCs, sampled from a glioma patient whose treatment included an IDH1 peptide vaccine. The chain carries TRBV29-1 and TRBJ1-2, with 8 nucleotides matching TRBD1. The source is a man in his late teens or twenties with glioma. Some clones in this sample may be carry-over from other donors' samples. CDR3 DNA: TGCAGCGTTTCAGGGACAGGTCATAATGGCTACACCTTC. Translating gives CSVSGTGHNGYTF.